These 25 T cell receptor beta chains were all obtained from the same sample, sequenced in a study of T cell responses to AZD1222 COVID-19 vaccine. Repertoires were generated with immunoSEQ multiplex PCR, while TCRdb's copy carries only in-frame clones and drops some. This table holds 100,000 to 150,000 clones, around 86% found once. Sequenced here: peripheral blood, sampled on day 0 of AZD1222 vaccination. The receptors shown here come from an adult in good health.

The chain recombines TRBV5-1 with TRBJ2-3, with D maybe TRBD2 (5 bases). Germline CDR1 reads SGHRS; CDR2 reads YFSETQ. This CDR3 has 17 amino acids. Trimming shortened V by 5 bases and J by 1 base, and 20 bases separated the two germline ends. The CDR3 DNA sequence: TGCGCCAGCAGGCACTGGGGTAGGCTAGCCGGCACAGATACGCAGTATTTT. This codes for CASRHWGRLAGTDTQYF.

V gene TRBV18 combines with J gene TRBJ2-2; perhaps TRBD1 as D (6 bases). The CDR3 loop spans 16 amino acids. Trimming pared 3 bases from V and 3 bases from J, leaving 14 bases between. CDR1 and CDR2 from the germline V gene are KGHSH and LQKENI. For the CDR3, the DNA is TGTGCCAGCTCACCGCAACGGACAGAATACACCGGGGAGCTGTTTTTT. Amino acids: CASSPQRTEYTGELFF.

The chain recombines TRBV10-1 with TRBJ2-1, with a tentative D call TRBD1 (5 bases). The V end was cut by 0 bases, the J end by 12 bases, with 15 bases between. The CDR3 extends over 14 amino acids. Germline CDR1 WNHNN, CDR2 SYGVQD (reference sequence). CDR3 protein: CASSESLGRRGQFF. CDR3 DNA: TGCGCCAGCAGTGAGTCGCTGGGGCGCCGAGGGCAGTTCTTC.

The sample holds one count of this clone. The chain employs TRBV7-8 and TRBJ1-6; D remains ambiguous. Germline CDR1 SGHVS, CDR2 FQNEAQ. The CDR3 has 15 residues. Trimming took off 1 base at V and 6 bases at J, with 10 bases between the two ends. CDR3 loop: CASSLVRRINSPLHF. CDR3 nucleotides: TGTGCCAGCAGCTTAGTTCGACGGATTAATTCACCCCTCCACTTT.

The chain employs TRBV18 and TRBJ1-3; possible D gene TRBD1, 6 bases. V was shortened by 4 bases and J by 2 bases, with 21 bases between the two germline ends. Germline loops: CDR1 KGHSH, CDR2 LQKENI. The CDR3 spans 18 residues. This CDR3 is CASSQSHRTGSTGNTIYF. In nucleotides, the CDR3 is TGTGCCAGCTCACAAAGTCACCGAACAGGGTCTACTGGAAACACCATATATTTT.

The rearrangement uses TRBV11-2 and TRBJ1-2; 7 nucleotides align to TRBD1. The CDR3 consists of 15 residues. Germline V CDR1 and CDR2: SGHAT, FQNNGV. J gave up 4 bases and V 5 bases, and 10 bases lay outside the gene matches. The CDR3 nucleotides are TGTGCCAGCAGCCCCCAGGGGGGGGGCGCCTATGGCTACACCTTC. This gives the protein CASSPQGGGAYGYTF.

The rearrangement joins TRBV6-5 to TRBJ2-5, with TRBD2 matching 12 bases. The V gene end was trimmed by 6 bases and the J gene end by 6 bases; junction bases not matched to a gene: 8. Germline V CDR1 and CDR2: MNHEY, SVGAGI. The CDR3 contains 15 residues. CDR3 residues: CASRATSGGIKTQYF. In nucleotides, the CDR3 is TGTGCCAGCAGGGCCACTAGCGGGGGGATCAAGACCCAGTACTTC.

The chain uses TRBV3-1 (or the pseudogene TRBV3-2) and TRBJ2-5, with a weak D call TRBD2 (7 bases). From germline, CDR1 is LGHDT and CDR2 YNNKEL (reference sequence). CDR3 length: 15 amino acids. V was shortened by 4 bases and J by 1 base, with 13 bases between the two germline ends. CDR3 bases: TGTGCCAGCAGCCCCTCCCGGGGGGCCCAAGAGACCCAGTACTTC. Protein: CASSPSRGAQETQYF.

The rearrangement uses TRBV7-8 and TRBJ1-3, with 8 bases fitting TRBD1. The V gene's germline CDR1 is SGHVS and CDR2 FQNEAQ. J was trimmed by 1 base and V by 5 bases; bases with no gene match: 13. The CDR3 is made up of 18 amino acids. CDR3 coding DNA: TGTGCCAGCAGCCCCCACTCACAGGGGGGGGCGTCTGGAAACACCATATATTTT. This gives the protein CASSPHSQGGASGNTIYF. The complete variable domain, with remaining parts taken from reference TRBV7-8 and TRBJ1-3, reads GAGVSQSPRYKVAKRGQDVALRCDPISGHVSLFWYQQALGQGPEFLTYFQNEAQLDKSGLPSDRFFAERPEGSVSTLKIQRTQQEDSAVYLCASSPHSQGGASGNTIYFGEGSWLTVV.

This clone was seen just once. CDR3 region: CASSFSGGSLGVEQFF. CDR3 sequence (DNA): TGTGCCAGCAGCTTTAGCGGGGGGTCCCTCGGGGTTGAGCAGTTCTTC. The chain employs TRBV7-2 and TRBJ2-1; TRBD2 aligns across 10 bases. This CDR3 contains 16 residues. CDR1 SGHTA and CDR2 FQGNSA come from the germline V gene. J was trimmed by 9 bases and V by 3 bases; bases with no gene match: 11.

V usage is TRBV7-9 and J usage is TRBJ2-3; D is possibly TRBD1 (6 bases). Germline loops: CDR1 SEHNR, CDR2 FQNEAQ (reference sequence). Trimming pared 7 bases from V and 2 bases from J, leaving 13 bases between. The CDR3 is made up of 14 amino acids. CDR3 DNA sequence: TGTGCCAGCATATACAGGGCAAACACAGATACGCAGTATTTT. Encoded protein: CASIYRANTDTQYF.

The chain recombines TRBV5-5 with TRBJ1-5, with a tentative D call TRBD1 (5 bases). The CDR3 runs to 14 residues. V was pared by 2 bases and J by 7 bases, with 13 bases between. The V gene's germline CDR1 is SGHKS and CDR2 YYEKEE (reference sequence). CDR3 in DNA: TGTGCCAGCAGCTTAGGACATTTAGGGCAGCCCCAGCATTTT. Protein sequence: CASSLGHLGQPQHF.

This clone was counted once. The J gene is TRBJ2-5, the V gene TRBV6-5; 7 bases match TRBD2. There are 15 residues in the CDR3. V shed 5 bases, J shed 2 bases, and the junction held 8 bases outside the gene matches. Germline CDR1 MNHEY, CDR2 SVGAGI. The CDR3 region has the DNA TGTGCCAGCAGTCCGGGGGGAGGGGTACAAGAGACCCAGTACTTC. Translated, it gives CASSPGGGVQETQYF.

The chain couples TRBV3-1 (or the pseudogene TRBV3-2) to TRBJ1-5, with D tentatively TRBD1 (6 bases). The CDR3 has 14 residues. Germline CDR1 is LGHDT and CDR2 is YNNKEL (reference sequence). The ends were cut back, 2 bases at V and 3 bases at J, with 8 bases in the middle. The DNA of the CDR3 is TGTGCCAGCAGCCAATGGGGGGCCAATCAGCCCCAGCATTTT. Translating it yields CASSQWGANQPQHF.

The chain couples TRBV6-5 to TRBJ1-6, with no clear D. The CDR3 runs to 13 residues. CDR1 is MNHEY and CDR2 is SVGAGI in the germline V gene. The V and J ends lost 8 bases and 5 bases respectively, with 10 bases between them. CDR3 region: CASVGRDNSPLHF. The CDR3 DNA follows: TGTGCCAGCGTAGGGAGAGATAATTCACCCCTCCACTTT.

V and J are TRBV2 and TRBJ2-7; TRBD1 might be the D (5 bases). The CDR3 runs to 13 residues. Trimming cost V 4 bases and J 3 bases, with 10 bases left between them. CDR1 and CDR2 (germline): SNHLY, FYNNEI. DNA of the CDR3: TGTGCCAGCAGTGCCCAGGGCGACTACGAGCAGTACTTC. It yields the protein CASSAQGDYEQYF.

The J gene is TRBJ2-1, the V gene TRBV5-6, with 8 nucleotides matching TRBD1. Germline V lookup: CDR1 SGHDT, CDR2 YYEEEE. The ends lost 2 bases at V and 9 bases at J; junction bases unmatched: 4. This CDR3 contains 13 residues. The CDR3 nucleotides read TGTGCCAGCAGCTTCGGGACAGGTTTTGAGCAGTTCTTC. It codes for CASSFGTGFEQFF.

V gene TRBV30 combines with J gene TRBJ1-2, with D possibly TRBD1 on 6 matching bases. V shed 4 bases and J shed 4 bases, with 10 bases lying between them. CDR1 and CDR2 (germline): GTSNPN, SVGIG (reference sequence). There are 12 residues in the CDR3. The CDR3 DNA is TGTGCCTGGACAGGGGCGGGCTATGGCTACACCTTC. It translates to CAWTGAGYGYTF.

V is TRBV9 and J is TRBJ1-6; TRBD1 is a possible D gene (5 bases). Germline V gives CDR1 SGDLS, CDR2 YYNGEE. The CDR3 spans 15 residues. The V and J ends lost 3 bases and 7 bases respectively, with 14 bases between them. The CDR3 nucleotides read TGTGCCAGCAGCGACCGGGACGGTGGAAATTCACCCCTCCACTTT. Its translation is CASSDRDGGNSPLHF.

This clone has a single count. The V gene is TRBV7-2, the J gene TRBJ2-7; D is unclear. This CDR3 has 15 residues. V lost 2 bases and J lost 3, with 14 bases in between. Germline V gene data show CDR1 as SGHTA and CDR2 as FQGNSA. DNA of the CDR3: TGTGCCAGCAGCTTACAAAAACCCCACGGCTACGAGCAGTACTTC. Translation: CASSLQKPHGYEQYF.

This clone was picked up one time. This chain links TRBV27 with TRBJ2-7; TRBD2 is a possible D gene (7 bases). CDR1 and CDR2 (germline): MNHEY, SMNVEV (reference sequence). The germline V and J ends were trimmed by 5 bases and 7 bases, with 18 bases remaining between them. The CDR3 length is 14 residues. This CDR3 reads CASSKRGGSREQYF. CDR3 nucleotide sequence: TGTGCCAGCAGTAAAAGGGGGGGATCGCGGGAGCAGTACTTC.

This rearrangement joins TRBV14 to TRBJ1-1, with D unclear. Germline loops: CDR1 SGHDN, CDR2 FVKESK. Trimming stripped 5 bases from V and 2 bases from J, with 6 bases between. There are 12 residues in the CDR3. DNA for the CDR3: TGTGCCAGCAGCTTGGCAAACACTGAAGCTTTCTTT. Translating gives CASSLANTEAFF.

The chain is built from TRBV10-1 and TRBJ2-3; D gene uncertain. The germline gives CDR1 WNHNN, CDR2 SYGVQD (reference sequence). The germline V and J ends were trimmed by 7 bases and 2 bases, with 13 bases remaining between them. The CDR3 consists of 14 residues. CDR3 nucleotides: TGCGCCAGCACCGAGGTTTTGGCCACAGATACGCAGTATTTT. It translates to CASTEVLATDTQYF.

The rearrangement joins TRBV12-3 or TRBV12-4 to TRBJ1-1; perhaps TRBD1 as D (5 bases). Trimming cost V 3 bases and J 11 bases, with 10 bases left between them. The CDR3 covers 11 residues. The CDR3 loop reads CASSFGGVAFF. Written as DNA, the CDR3 is TGTGCCAGCAGTTTTGGGGGGGTTGCTTTCTTT.

This clone was picked up one time. The chain carries TRBV27 and TRBJ1-6; 10 nucleotides align to TRBD1. The V and J ends lost 1 base and 0 bases, in that order; junction bases with no gene match: 3. The CDR3 runs 18 residues. Per the germline V gene, CDR1 is MNHEY and CDR2 is SMNVEV (reference sequence). CDR3 in DNA: TGTGCCAGCAGTTTATATGGGACAGGGGTCTCCTATAATTCACCCCTCCACTTT. Translating gives CASSLYGTGVSYNSPLHF.